The sequence of this T cell receptor beta chain was determined in a study of blood T cells in healthy people across ages. For the study at large: Every two T cells gave about one barcoded beta molecule via template switching. Findings and caveats of the study: The study found more naive CD4+ cells and higher diversity in long-lived than aged donors.

On this clonotype itself: Its antigen is not identified.

This CDR3 contains 14 residues. In germline, CDR1 is GTSNPN, CDR2 SVGIG (reference sequence). Trimming took 0 bases from V and 6 from J, leaving 15 bases between them. Alongside a J-beta primer mix, a sample-barcoded 5' primer served in a second PCR lasting about 7 to 11 cycles. TCRdb used MiXCR to reprocess the 5' RACE reads, holding one entry per CDR3 protein. The sample yields 630,000 or so distinct CDR3 sequences, approximately 30% seen once. Sequencing used blood. The V call is TRBV30, the J call TRBJ2-7; no clear D. The TCR comes from a woman of 80 years or more in good health. CDR3 residues: CAWSVMQAFGEQYF. CDR3 coding DNA: TGTGCCTGGAGTGTAATGCAGGCCTTTGGCGAGCAGTACTTC.